A single sample gave rise to the 15 T cell receptor beta chains below, sequenced in a study of blood T cell repertoires in COVID-19. Assay: immunoSEQ multiplex PCR; the TCRdb copy retains only in-frame clones and omits some. The table shows just over 650,000 clones, with more than 80% occurring only once. Material for sequencing was peripheral blood. Receptors were obtained from a young woman with acute or convalescent COVID-19.

The chain uses TRBV7-3 and TRBJ1-1; the D gene is possibly TRBD1 (6 bases). Germline CDR1 is SGHTA and CDR2 is FQGTGA. This CDR3 is 13 amino acids long. Trimming removed 3 bases from V and 4 bases from J, with 9 bases in between. Here the CDR3 DNA reads TGTGCCAGCAGCTTGAGGGGGTTCACTGAAGCTTTCTTT. It specifies CASSLRGFTEAFF.

The chain combines TRBV7-2 with TRBJ1-4, with D unresolved. CDR1 is SGHTA and CDR2 is FQGNSA in the germline V gene. Trimming shortened V by 5 bases and J by 10 bases, and 14 bases separated the two germline ends. This CDR3 spans 13 amino acids. CDR3: CASSGVGQVKLFF. The CDR3 DNA sequence: TGTGCCAGCAGCGGAGTAGGTCAAGTAAAACTGTTTTTT.

This rearrangement joins TRBV11-3 to TRBJ2-7; D gene uncertain. The CDR3 spans 15 residues. The V end was cut by 5 bases, the J end by 1 base, with 15 bases between. CDR1 is SGHNT, CDR2 YENEEA, per germline. The CDR3, as DNA: TGTGCCAGCAGCCAGACAAGGTCTTTTTCCTACGAGCAGTACTTC. It yields the protein CASSQTRSFSYEQYF.

The chain recombines TRBV19 with TRBJ1-5, with a possible D match to TRBD1 (5 bases). This CDR3 region has 16 residues. Germline CDR1 reads LNHDA; CDR2 reads SQIVND (reference sequence). The V gene lost 3 bases and the J gene lost 0 bases, with 12 bases spanning the gap. DNA of the CDR3: TGTGCCAGTAGTATCGGGGGGGAGTTTAGCAATCAGCCCCAGCATTTT. Translated: CASSIGGEFSNQPQHF.

The rearrangement joins TRBV6-2 or TRBV6-3 to TRBJ2-7; maybe TRBD2 (8 bases). V was pared by 0 bases and J by 4 bases, with 19 bases between. This CDR3 spans 17 amino acids. Germline lookup yields CDR1 MNHEY and CDR2 SVGEGT. The CDR3 DNA sequence: TGTGCCAGCAGTTACTCGAGCCCGGGAGGGGGCCTTTACGAGCAGTACTTC. Protein sequence: CASSYSSPGGGLYEQYF.

This clone was seen once. CDR3 in DNA: TGTGCCATCAGTGAATGGACAGGGGCAGGGAATGAGCAGTTCTTC. This encodes CAISEWTGAGNEQFF. The genes are TRBV10-3 and TRBJ2-1, with 9 bases aligning to TRBD1. With 3 bases clipped from V and 7 bases from J, the junction kept 7 bases outside the gene matches. The V gene's germline CDR1 is ENHRY and CDR2 SYGVKD. This CDR3 spans 15 amino acids.

The V and J genes are TRBV27 and TRBJ2-7; D perhaps matches TRBD2 (6 bases). This CDR3 has 14 residues. The germline gives CDR1 MNHEY, CDR2 SMNVEV (reference sequence). Trimming removed 3 bases at V and 3 bases at J, with 12 bases between. DNA for the CDR3: TGTGCCAGCAGTTTTAGCGGCGGAATCTACGAGCAGTACTTC. Translation: CASSFSGGIYEQYF.

The chain links TRBV2 to TRBJ1-3; D is unclear. This CDR3 spans 14 amino acids. Germline V gene lookup returns CDR1 SNHLY and CDR2 FYNNEI. V was pared by 6 bases and J by 0 bases, with 9 bases between. This chain's CDR3 is CASRLGSSGNTIYF. DNA for the CDR3: TGTGCCAGCAGACTAGGGTCCTCTGGAAACACCATATATTTT.

The V and J genes are TRBV7-2 and TRBJ2-1; possible D gene TRBD2, 5 bases. The CDR3 is made up of 15 amino acids. Germline CDR1 is SGHTA and CDR2 is FQGNSA. Trimming left V 1 base short and J 7 bases short, with 14 bases between. The CDR3 protein is CASSLGVAGRNEQFF. CDR3 DNA sequence: TGTGCCAGCAGCTTAGGGGTGGCGGGCAGAAATGAGCAGTTCTTC.

The rearrangement uses TRBV4-3 and TRBJ2-1, with D maybe TRBD1 (5 bases). CDR1 and CDR2 from the germline V gene are LGHNA and YSLEER. The CDR3 has 15 amino acids. The germline V and J ends were trimmed by 4 bases and 0 bases, with 10 bases remaining between them. This chain's CDR3 is CASSRRESSYNEQFF. For the CDR3, the DNA is TGCGCCAGCAGCCGCAGGGAAAGCTCCTACAATGAGCAGTTCTTC.

J is TRBJ2-7 and V is TRBV5-1, with TRBD1 identical over 9 bases. V lost 4 bases and J lost 2; bases outside the gene matches: 7. Germline V lookup: CDR1 SGHRS, CDR2 YFSETQ. This CDR3 has 15 residues. CDR3 amino acids: CASSGGTGLTYEQYF. The CDR3, as DNA: TGCGCCAGCAGCGGCGGGACAGGGCTTACCTACGAGCAGTACTTC.

The V and J genes are TRBV5-1 and TRBJ2-2; 9 bases line up with TRBD1. The CDR3 spans 15 residues. The germline V gene has CDR1 SGHRS and CDR2 YFSETQ. Germline trimming cut 4 bases from V and 5 bases from J; bases unmatched to any gene: 6. CDR3 nucleotide sequence: TGCGCCAGCAGCCCCCGGACAGGGGAGACCGGGGAGCTGTTTTTT. It translates to CASSPRTGETGELFF.

This clone has just a few counts. This chain connects TRBV6-4 to TRBJ1-1; 7 bases are shared with TRBD1. The length of the CDR3 is 15 residues. The V gene's germline CDR1 is MRHNA and CDR2 SNTAGT. The ends lost 5 bases at V and 3 bases at J; junction bases unmatched: 9. CDR3 in DNA: TGTGCCAGCAGTCCTACCGACAGGGTCCACACTGAAGCTTTCTTT. Its translation: CASSPTDRVHTEAFF.

The chain recombines TRBV7-8 with TRBJ2-7, with a possible D match to TRBD2 (6 bases). There are 15 residues in the CDR3. CDR1 is SGHVS and CDR2 is FQNEAQ in the germline V gene. Trimming removed 0 bases at V and 5 bases at J, with 14 bases between. The CDR3 DNA reads TGTGCCAGCAGCTTAGCAGTGGGAGGTTACGACGAGCAGTACTTC. This codes for CASSLAVGGYDEQYF.

The V and J genes are TRBV11-2 and TRBJ2-5; 7 bases agree with TRBD1. Germline trimming cut 1 base from V and 4 bases from J; bases unmatched to any gene: 6. This CDR3 comprises 15 residues. From germline, CDR1 is SGHAT and CDR2 FQNNGV. The CDR3 DNA follows: TGTGCCAGCAGCTTAGCCGGGGACAGTATAGAGACCCAGTACTTC. This sequence encodes CASSLAGDSIETQYF.